Presented here are 6 T cell receptor beta chains from one specimen sequenced in a study of T cell repertoires in cytomegalovirus infection. Their specific antigens are unknown. TCRdb re-analysed the reads in MiXCR, keeping a single row per CDR3 protein. Of some 500,000 distinct CDR3 sequences listed, almost 40% are singletons. The sequencing used cultured PBMCs, collected from culture after CMV antigen stimulation. Receptors were obtained from a human donor in good health (CMV status not recorded). Some clones in this sample may be carry-over from other donors' samples.

V and J are TRBV7-3 and TRBJ2-7; maybe TRBD1 (5 bases). V dropped 2 bases and J dropped 3 bases, with 11 bases sitting between them. Per germline, CDR1 SGHTA and CDR2 FQGTGA. This CDR3 region has 14 residues. The CDR3 bases are TGTGCCAGCAGCTTAGAAGCCAGGGTCTACGAGCAGTACTTC. It specifies CASSLEARVYEQYF.

This clonotype has more than one count but fewer than ten. The rearrangement uses TRBV6-1 and TRBJ1-1; D is perhaps TRBD1 (5 bases). Germline V gives CDR1 MNHNS, CDR2 SASEGT. The CDR3 consists of 13 residues. V lost 6 bases and J 1 base, leaving 9 bases between the germline ends. The CDR3 here is CASRATGNTEAFF. In DNA, the CDR3 is TGTGCCAGCAGGGCCACAGGGAACACTGAAGCTTTCTTT.

This clonotype was seen only a few times. The chain has TRBV6-6 and TRBJ2-3, with D unresolved. Germline CDR1 is MNHNY and CDR2 is SVGAGI (reference sequence). The CDR3 is 12 amino acids. The V end lost 4 bases, the J end lost 5 bases, and 7 bases lay between the germline ends. The CDR3 spells CASSSRKDTQYF. As DNA, the CDR3 is TGTGCCAGCAGTTCAAGGAAAGATACGCAGTATTTT.

This rearrangement joins TRBV6-2 or TRBV6-3 to TRBJ2-1, with a possible D match to TRBD2 (5 bases). The CDR3 is made up of 17 amino acids. V was clipped by 5 bases and J by 6 bases, with 23 bases between them. Per germline, CDR1 MNHEY and CDR2 SVGEGT. The CDR3 nucleotides are TGTGCCAGCAGTATAGCCCCCAGGTGGAGGCTAGGCAATGAGCAGTTCTTC. Protein: CASSIAPRWRLGNEQFF.

V is TRBV12-3 or TRBV12-4 and J is TRBJ2-1; 12 bases line up with TRBD2. J lost 5 bases, V lost 4 bases, and 6 bases had no gene match. This CDR3 is built from 16 residues. The DNA for the CDR3 is TGTGCCAGCAGTTCCCCTAGCGGGGGGGCCCACAATGAGCAGTTCTTC. This translates into CASSSPSGGAHNEQFF.

This chain connects TRBV12-3 or TRBV12-4 to TRBJ2-7, with 8 bases fitting TRBD1. CDR3 size: 14 residues. Trimming cost V 6 bases and J 4 bases; bases outside gene matches: 8. The CDR3 region has the DNA TGTGCCAGCAGCGGTGGGACAGGAGGTTACGAGCAGTACTTC. Its protein is CASSGGTGGYEQYF.